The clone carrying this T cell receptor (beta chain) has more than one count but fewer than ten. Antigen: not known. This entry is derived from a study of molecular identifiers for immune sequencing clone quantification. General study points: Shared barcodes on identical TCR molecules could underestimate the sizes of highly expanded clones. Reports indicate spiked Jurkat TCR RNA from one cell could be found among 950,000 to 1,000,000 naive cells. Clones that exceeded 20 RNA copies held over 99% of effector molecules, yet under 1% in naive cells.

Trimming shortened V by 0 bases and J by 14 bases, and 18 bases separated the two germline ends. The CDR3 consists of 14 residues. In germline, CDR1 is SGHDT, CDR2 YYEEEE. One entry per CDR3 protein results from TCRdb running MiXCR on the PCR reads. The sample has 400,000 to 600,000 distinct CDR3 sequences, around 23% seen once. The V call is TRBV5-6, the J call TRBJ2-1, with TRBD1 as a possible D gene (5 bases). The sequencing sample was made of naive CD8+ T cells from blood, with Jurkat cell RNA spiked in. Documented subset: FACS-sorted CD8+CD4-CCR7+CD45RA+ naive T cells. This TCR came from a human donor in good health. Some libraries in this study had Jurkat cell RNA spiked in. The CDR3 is CASSLEVDTVREFF. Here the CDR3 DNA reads TGTGCCAGCAGCTTGGAGGTGGACACAGTACGGGAGTTCTTC. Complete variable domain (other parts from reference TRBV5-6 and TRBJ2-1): DAGVTQSPTHLIKTRGQQVTLRCSPKSGHDTVSWYQQALGQGPQFIFQYYEEEERQRGNFPDRFSGHQFPNYSSELNVNALLLGDSALYLCASSLEVDTVREFFGPGTRLTVL.